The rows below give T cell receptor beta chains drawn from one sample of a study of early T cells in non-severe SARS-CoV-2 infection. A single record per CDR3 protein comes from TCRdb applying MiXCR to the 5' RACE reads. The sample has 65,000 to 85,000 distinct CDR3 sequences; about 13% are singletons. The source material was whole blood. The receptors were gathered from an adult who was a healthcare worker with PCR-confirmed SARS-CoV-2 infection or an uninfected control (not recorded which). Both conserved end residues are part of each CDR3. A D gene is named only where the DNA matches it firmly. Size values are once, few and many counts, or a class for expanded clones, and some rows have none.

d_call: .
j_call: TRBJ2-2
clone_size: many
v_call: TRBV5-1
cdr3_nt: TGCGCCAGCAGCTTGCAGGGACTGAACACCGGGGAGCTGTTTTTT
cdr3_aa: CASSLQGLNTGELFF

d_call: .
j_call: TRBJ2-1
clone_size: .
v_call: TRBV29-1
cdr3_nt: TGCAGCGTTATCTCCACCCAGGGGACCCCCTACAATGAGCAGTTCTTC
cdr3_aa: CSVISTQGTPYNEQFF

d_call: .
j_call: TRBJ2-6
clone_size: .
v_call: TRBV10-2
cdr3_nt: TGCGCCAGCAGTGAACAGGCCCTCTCTGGGGCCAACGTCCTGACTTTC
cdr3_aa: CASSEQALSGANVLTF

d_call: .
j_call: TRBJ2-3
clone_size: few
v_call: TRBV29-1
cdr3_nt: TGCAGCGTTATAAACAGAGACACAGATACGCAGTATTTT
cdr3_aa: CSVINRDTDTQYF

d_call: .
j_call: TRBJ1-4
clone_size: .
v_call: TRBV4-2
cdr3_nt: TGTGCCAGCAGCCAAGCGGGTCTCGATGAAAAACTGTTTTTT
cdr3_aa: CASSQAGLDEKLFF

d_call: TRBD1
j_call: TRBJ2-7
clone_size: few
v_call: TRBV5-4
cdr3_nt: TGTGCCAGCAGCGCGGACAGGGGCGCCCACGAGCAGTACTTC
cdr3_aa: CASSADRGAHEQYF

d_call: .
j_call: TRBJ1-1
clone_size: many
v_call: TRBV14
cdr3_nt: TGTGCCAGCAGCAGGACAGCCAACACTGAAGCTTTCTTT
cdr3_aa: CASSRTANTEAFF

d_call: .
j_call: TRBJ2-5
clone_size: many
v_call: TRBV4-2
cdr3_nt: TGTGCCAGCAGCCGGCGATTTGGGGAGACCCAGTACTTC
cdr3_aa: CASSRRFGETQYF

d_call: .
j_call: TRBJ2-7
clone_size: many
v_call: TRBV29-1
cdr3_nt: TGCAGCGTTGATACGGGACGGGGTAACTACGAGCAGTACTTC
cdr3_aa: CSVDTGRGNYEQYF

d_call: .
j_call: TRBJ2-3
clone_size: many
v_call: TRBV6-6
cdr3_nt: TGTGCCAGCAGTTCCGACACGGGGGTAGATACGCAGTATTTT
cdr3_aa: CASSSDTGVDTQYF

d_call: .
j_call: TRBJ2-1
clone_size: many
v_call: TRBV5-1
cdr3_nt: TGCGCCAGCAGCTTGGGCGAGAGTAGACCCAATGAGCAGTTCTTC
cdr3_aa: CASSLGESRPNEQFF

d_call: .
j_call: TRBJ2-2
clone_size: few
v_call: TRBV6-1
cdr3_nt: TGTGCCAGCTACGCCACGGGAGCCGGGGTCACCGGGGAGCTGTTTTTT
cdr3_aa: CASYATGAGVTGELFF

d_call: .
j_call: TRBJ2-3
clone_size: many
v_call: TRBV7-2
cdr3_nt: TGTGCCAGCAGCTCGGGTTCGGTCACAGATACGCAGTATTTT
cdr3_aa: CASSSGSVTDTQYF

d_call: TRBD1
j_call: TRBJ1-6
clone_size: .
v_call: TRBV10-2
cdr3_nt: TGCGCCAGCAGAGCTATCCGGGACAGGGGGCATTCACCCCTCCACTTT
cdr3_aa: CASRAIRDRGHSPLHF

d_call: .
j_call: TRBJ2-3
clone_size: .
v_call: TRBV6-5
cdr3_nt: TGTGCCAGCAGTTACTCGAAGGGCGATACGCAGTATTTT
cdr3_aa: CASSYSKGDTQYF

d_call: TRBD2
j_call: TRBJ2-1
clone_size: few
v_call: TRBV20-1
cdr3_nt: TGCAGTGCTCGGACTAGTAATGAGCAGTTCTTC
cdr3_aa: CSARTSNEQFF

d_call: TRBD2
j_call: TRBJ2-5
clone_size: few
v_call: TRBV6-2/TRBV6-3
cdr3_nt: TGTGCCAGCAGCTTGAAAATACCGCGGGGGGAGACCCAGTACTTC
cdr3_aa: CASSLKIPRGETQYF

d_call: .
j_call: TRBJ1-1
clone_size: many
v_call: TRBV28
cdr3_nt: TGTGCCAGCAGTTTGGGCAGGGAGAACACTGAAGCTTTCTTT
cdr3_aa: CASSLGRENTEAFF

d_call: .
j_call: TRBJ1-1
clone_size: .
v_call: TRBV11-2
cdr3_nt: TGTGCCAGCAGCAGGGGTGTGGACACTGAAGCTTTCTTT
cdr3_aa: CASSRGVDTEAFF

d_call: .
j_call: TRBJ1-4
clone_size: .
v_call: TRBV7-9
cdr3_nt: TGTGCCAGCGCCGGGGCAGCTAATGAAAAACTGTTTTTT
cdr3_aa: CASAGAANEKLFF

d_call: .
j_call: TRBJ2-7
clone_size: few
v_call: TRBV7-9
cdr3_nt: TGTGCCAGCAGCCAGTTTGTTTCGGACCTGTCCGCCTACGAGCAGTACTTC
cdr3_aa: CASSQFVSDLSAYEQYF

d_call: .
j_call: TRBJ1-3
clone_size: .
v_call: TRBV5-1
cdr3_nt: TGCGCCAGCAGGGACAACTCTGGAAACACCATATATTTT
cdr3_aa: CASRDNSGNTIYF

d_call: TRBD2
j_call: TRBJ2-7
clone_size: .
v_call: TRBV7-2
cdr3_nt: TGTGCCAGCAGCTTTGCGGGGGGGAAGTACGAGCAGTACTTC
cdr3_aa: CASSFAGGKYEQYF

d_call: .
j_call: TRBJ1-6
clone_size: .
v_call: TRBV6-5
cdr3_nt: TGTGCCACTTCGACCCCGCCGTATAATTCACCCCTCCACTTT
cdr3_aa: CATSTPPYNSPLHF

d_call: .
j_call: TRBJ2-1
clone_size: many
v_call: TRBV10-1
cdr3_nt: TGCGCCAGCAGTGAAGGTACGCTTGATGAGCAGTTCTTC
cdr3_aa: CASSEGTLDEQFF

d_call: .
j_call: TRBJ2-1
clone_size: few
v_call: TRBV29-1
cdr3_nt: TGCAGCGCAACGGACGGGTACAATGAGCAGTTCTTC
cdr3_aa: CSATDGYNEQFF

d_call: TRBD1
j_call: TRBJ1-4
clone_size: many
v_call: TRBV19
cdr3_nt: TGTGCCAGTAGTTCGGGGACAGGCTTGGATGAAAAACTGTTTTTT
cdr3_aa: CASSSGTGLDEKLFF

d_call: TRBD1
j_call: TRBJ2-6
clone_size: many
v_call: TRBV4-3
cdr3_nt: TGCGCCAGCAGCCAGACAGGGAGCTCTGGGGCCAACGTCCTGACTTTC
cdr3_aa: CASSQTGSSGANVLTF

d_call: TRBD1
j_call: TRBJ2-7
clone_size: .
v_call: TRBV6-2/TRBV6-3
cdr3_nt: TGTGCCAGCAGCCGGACAGGGGAATCCTACGAGCAGTACTTC
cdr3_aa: CASSRTGESYEQYF

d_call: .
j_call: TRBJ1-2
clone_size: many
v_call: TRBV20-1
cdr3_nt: TGCAGTGCTAGGATGGCCGGGAGAGACTATGGCTACACCTTC
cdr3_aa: CSARMAGRDYGYTF

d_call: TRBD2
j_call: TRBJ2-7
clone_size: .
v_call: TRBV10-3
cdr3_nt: TGTGCCGCTAAGACTAGCGGGGCCGACTACGAGCAGTACTTC
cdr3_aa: CAAKTSGADYEQYF

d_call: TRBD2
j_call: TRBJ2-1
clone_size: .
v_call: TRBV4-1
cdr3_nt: TGCGCCAGCAGCCAAGATTTTAGCGGGAAATTAAATGAGCAGTTCTTC
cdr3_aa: CASSQDFSGKLNEQFF

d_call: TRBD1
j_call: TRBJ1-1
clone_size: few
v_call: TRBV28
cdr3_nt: TGTGCCAGCAGAAGACAGGGGGTGAGGACTGAAGCTTTCTTT
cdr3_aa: CASRRQGVRTEAFF

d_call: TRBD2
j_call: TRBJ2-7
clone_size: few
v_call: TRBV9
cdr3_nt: TGTGCCAGCAGCCCGGGGGGGCGAAGATACGAGCAGTACTTC
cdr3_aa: CASSPGGRRYEQYF

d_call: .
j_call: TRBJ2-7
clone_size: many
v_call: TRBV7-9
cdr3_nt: TGTGCCAGCAGCTTAGGACAGAACTCCTACGAGCAGTACTTC
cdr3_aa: CASSLGQNSYEQYF

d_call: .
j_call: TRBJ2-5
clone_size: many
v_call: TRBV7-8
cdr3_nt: TGTGCCAGCAGCTTAGAGCGGCAAGAGACCCAGTACTTC
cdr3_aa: CASSLERQETQYF